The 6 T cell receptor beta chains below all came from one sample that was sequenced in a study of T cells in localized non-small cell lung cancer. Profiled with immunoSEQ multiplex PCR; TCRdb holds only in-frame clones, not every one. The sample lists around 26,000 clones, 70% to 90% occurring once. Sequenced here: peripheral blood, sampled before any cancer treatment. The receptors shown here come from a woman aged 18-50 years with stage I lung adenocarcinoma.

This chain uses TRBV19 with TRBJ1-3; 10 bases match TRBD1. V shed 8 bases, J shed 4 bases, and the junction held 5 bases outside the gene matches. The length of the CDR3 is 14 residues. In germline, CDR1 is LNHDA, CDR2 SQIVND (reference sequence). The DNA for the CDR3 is TGTGCCAGTCGACAGGGGGCTACCGGAAACACCATATATTTT. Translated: CASRQGATGNTIYF. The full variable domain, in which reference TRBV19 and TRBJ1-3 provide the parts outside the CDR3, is DGGITQSPKYLFRKEGQNVTLSCEQNLNHDAMYWYRQDPGQGLRLIYYSQIVNDFQKGDIAEGYSVSREKKESFPLTVTSAQKNPTAFYLCASRQGATGNTIYFGEGSWLTVV.

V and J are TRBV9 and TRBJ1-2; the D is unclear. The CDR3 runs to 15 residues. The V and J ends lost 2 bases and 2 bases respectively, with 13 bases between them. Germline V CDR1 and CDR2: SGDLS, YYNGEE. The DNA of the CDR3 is TGTGCCAGCAGCGTTTCCTTTACACCCAACTATGGCTACACCTTC. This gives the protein CASSVSFTPNYGYTF.

The CDR3 nucleotides read TGTGCCAGCAGCGCGAATAGGGGAAGCACCGGGGAGCTGTTTTTT. This encodes CASSANRGSTGELFF. The chain is built from TRBV6-1 and TRBJ2-2; possible D gene TRBD1, 5 bases. CDR1 MNHNS and CDR2 SASEGT come from the germline V gene. This CDR3 has 15 residues. V lost 6 bases to trimming and J lost 4 bases, with 15 bases between them.

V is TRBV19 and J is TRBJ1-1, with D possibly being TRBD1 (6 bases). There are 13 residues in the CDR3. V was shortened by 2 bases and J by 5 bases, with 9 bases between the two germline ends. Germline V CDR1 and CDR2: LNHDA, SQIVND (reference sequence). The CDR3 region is CASSIRGSTEAFF. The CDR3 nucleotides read TGTGCCAGTAGTATAAGGGGGAGTACTGAAGCTTTCTTT.

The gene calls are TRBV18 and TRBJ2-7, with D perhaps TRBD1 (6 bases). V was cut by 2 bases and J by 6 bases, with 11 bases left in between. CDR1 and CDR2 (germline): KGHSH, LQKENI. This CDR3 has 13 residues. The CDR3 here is CASSPNGGREQYF. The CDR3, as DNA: TGTGCCAGCTCACCAAATGGGGGCCGCGAGCAGTACTTC.

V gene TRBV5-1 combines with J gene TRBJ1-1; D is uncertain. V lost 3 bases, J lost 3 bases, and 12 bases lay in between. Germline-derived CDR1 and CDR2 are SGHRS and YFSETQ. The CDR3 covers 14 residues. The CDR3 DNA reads TGCGCCAGCAGCTCCCTTCGAATGGACACTGAAGCTTTCTTT. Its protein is CASSSLRMDTEAFF.